This entry lists 26 T cell receptor beta chains sequenced from one sample in a study of cytotoxic CD8 clonotypes in ibrutinib-treated CLL. TCRdb keeps only in-frame clones here, not all; method: immunoSEQ multiplex PCR. This repertoire shows 45,000 to 55,000 clones, 53% found once; its top ten account for approximately 30%. The material was PBMCs, obtained after 12 months of ibrutinib treatment. These receptors came from a human donor with chronic lymphocytic leukemia.

The chain is built from TRBV5-4 and TRBJ1-2, with D perhaps matching TRBD1 (5 bases). This CDR3 has 13 residues. Germline V gene data show CDR1 as SGHNT and CDR2 as YYREEE (reference sequence). The V end lost 2 bases, the J end lost 8 bases, and 13 bases lay between the germline ends. CDR3 protein: CASSLPDTRGYTF. The CDR3 coding sequence is TGTGCCAGCAGCTTACCGGACACGAGGGGCTACACCTTC. Together with reference TRBV5-4 and TRBJ1-2, the CDR3 gives the full variable domain: ETGVTQSPTHLIKTRGQQVTLRCSSQSGHNTVSWYQQALGQGPQFIFQYYREEENGRGNFPPRFSGLQFPNYSSELNVNALELDDSALYLCASSLPDTRGYTFGSGTRLTVV.

This chain links TRBV19 with TRBJ2-1; 9 bases agree with TRBD1. V was clipped by 10 bases and J by 6 bases; unmatched bases: 7. CDR1 and CDR2 (germline): LNHDA, SQIVND (reference sequence). The CDR3 loop spans 13 amino acids. The CDR3 protein is CATSQTGGNEQFF. The CDR3 nucleotides are TGTGCCACTTCTCAGACAGGGGGCAATGAGCAGTTCTTC.

This clone was seen once. This chain connects TRBV5-1 to TRBJ2-7; D might be TRBD1 or TRBD2, each matching 5 bases. The V gene lost 4 bases and the J gene lost 4 bases, with 18 bases spanning the gap. The CDR3 covers 15 residues. Germline V CDR1 and CDR2: SGHRS, YFSETQ. For the CDR3, the DNA is TGCGCCAGCAGCGCACGACTTGGGGACGCTTACGAGCAGTACTTC. Translation: CASSARLGDAYEQYF.

V and J are TRBV2 and TRBJ1-6, with D tentatively TRBD1 (6 bases). The CDR3 has 15 amino acids. Germline V gene data show CDR1 as SNHLY and CDR2 as FYNNEI. The V and J ends lost 8 bases and 5 bases respectively, with 16 bases between them. CDR3 sequence reads: CASARDTPNNSPLHF. The CDR3, as DNA: TGTGCCAGCGCACGGGACACGCCGAATAATTCACCCCTCCACTTT.

V and J are TRBV21-1 and TRBJ1-4; the DNA was not used to check the table's D call, TRBD1. TRBV21-1 is assigned pseudogene status. The CDR3 contains 18 residues. The CDR3 region is CASSKGGQSLTTNEKLFF. The DNA for the CDR3 is TGTGCCAGCAGCAAAGGGGGACAGTCCCTTACAACTAATGAAAAACTGTTTTTT.

The V call is TRBV30, the J call TRBJ2-7; TRBD2 matches at 13 bases. Germline loops: CDR1 GTSNPN, CDR2 SVGIG (reference sequence). The CDR3 has 15 residues. Trimming took 2 bases from V and 2 from J; bases not matched to a gene: 3. CDR3 sequence (DNA): TGTGCCTGGAGTAAGGGACTAGCGGGGACCTACGAGCAGTACTTC. As protein: CAWSKGLAGTYEQYF.

In its sample, this clone was seen a few times. In DNA form, the CDR3 reads TGTGCCAGCAGCCGAGAAGGTGGTAGAGGGACGGGTAATGAGCAGTTCTTC. This encodes CASSREGGRGTGNEQFF. This chain connects TRBV14 to TRBJ2-1, with D perhaps assigned TRBD1 or TRBD2 (5 bases each). The germline gives CDR1 SGHDN, CDR2 FVKESK. V lost 4 bases and J lost 7, with 23 bases in between. This CDR3 spans 17 amino acids.

CDR3 DNA: TGTGCCAGCAGCTCTCTAACCAATCAGCCCCAGCATTTT. It codes for CASSSLTNQPQHF. The genes are TRBV7-9 and TRBJ1-5; unclear D gene. The ends were cut back, 4 bases at V and 3 bases at J, with 7 bases in the middle. The CDR3 consists of 13 residues. The germline V gene encodes CDR1 SEHNR and CDR2 FQNEAQ (reference sequence).

This clone was counted a single time. This rearrangement joins TRBV29-1 to TRBJ2-7, with D perhaps TRBD2 (5 bases). Between the trimmed V and J ends, which lost 4 bases and 5 bases, there was a span of 9 bases. Germline V gene data show CDR1 as SQVTM and CDR2 as ANQGSEA. The CDR3 length is 11 residues. The DNA for the CDR3 is TGCAGCGTTGGGGAGCTTAACGAGCAGTACTTC. Its translation: CSVGELNEQYF.

The chain carries TRBV5-1 and TRBJ2-2; TRBD2 matches 9 bases. Unmatched junction bases numbered 15, after V lost 0 bases and J lost 6 bases. The CDR3 runs 19 residues. From germline, CDR1 is SGHRS and CDR2 YFSETQ. CDR3 DNA: TGCGCCAGCAGCTTGGCGGGCAGTAGCGGGAGAAGGGGGCCCGGGGAGCTGTTTTTT. This encodes CASSLAGSSGRRGPGELFF.

This clone turned up a few times. The rearrangement links TRBV5-6 to TRBJ2-1; 9 bases fit TRBD1. Germline-derived CDR1 and CDR2 are SGHDT and YYEEEE. The V and J ends lost 0 bases and 10 bases, in that order; junction bases with no gene match: 8. This CDR3 region has 15 residues. Written as DNA, the CDR3 is TGTGCCAGCAGCTTGGTCGGACAGGGGACGATCGAGCAGTTCTTC. Encoded protein: CASSLVGQGTIEQFF.

This clone occurred a few times. V usage is TRBV29-1 and J usage is TRBJ2-5, with D perhaps TRBD1 (6 bases). The V gene's germline CDR1 is SQVTM and CDR2 ANQGSEA. The V end was cut by 7 bases, the J end by 0 bases, with 9 bases between. This CDR3 region has 12 residues. This CDR3 is CSAGAYQETQYF. The CDR3 bases are TGCAGCGCAGGGGCGTACCAAGAGACCCAGTACTTC.

The V and J genes are TRBV19 and TRBJ1-2; 9 bases line up with TRBD1. Per germline, CDR1 LNHDA and CDR2 SQIVND (reference sequence). CDR3 length: 13 amino acids. Losses at the gene ends were 6 bases for V and 6 bases for J; bases not matched to a gene: 5. CDR3 bases: TGTGCCAGTAGCGGACAGGGGCAGGATGGCTACACCTTC. Translated, it gives CASSGQGQDGYTF.

The genes are TRBV11-3 and TRBJ2-2, with 8 positions matching TRBD1. CDR1 is SGHNT, CDR2 YENEEA, per germline. V shed 5 bases and J 5 bases; nucleotides not matched to a gene: 7. The CDR3 totals 15 residues. CDR3 DNA: TGTGCCAGCAGCCCGGACAGGGTACGGACCGGGGAGCTGTTTTTT. This codes for CASSPDRVRTGELFF.

This chain joins TRBV29-1 and TRBJ2-3; D unclear. The CDR3 is 12 amino acids. Germline V lookup: CDR1 SQVTM, CDR2 ANQGSEA. The V and J ends lost 3 bases and 4 bases respectively, with 8 bases between them. CDR3 DNA: TGCAGCGTTGACCTCCAGTCAGATACGCAGTATTTT. Its protein product is CSVDLQSDTQYF.

V is TRBV19 and J is TRBJ2-2; 7 bases line up with TRBD1. The CDR3 totals 15 residues. The J segment lost 2 bases and the V segment lost 7 bases, leaving 7 bases of the junction unmatched. In germline, CDR1 is LNHDA, CDR2 SQIVND (reference sequence). CDR3 sequence reads: CASTTTGINTGELFF. The CDR3 DNA reads as TGTGCCAGTACCACGACAGGGATTAACACCGGGGAGCTGTTTTTT.

This clone came up a few times. This sequence joins TRBV19 and TRBJ2-5; tentatively, D is TRBD1 (6 bases). V lost 5 bases to trimming and J lost 2 bases, with 12 bases between them. From germline, CDR1 is LNHDA and CDR2 SQIVND (reference sequence). There are 14 residues in the CDR3. In DNA, the CDR3 is TGTGCCAGTAGTGCCCCCAGGGGACAAGAGACCCAGTACTTC. Translated: CASSAPRGQETQYF.

A few counts support this clone. This chain connects TRBV6-6 to TRBJ2-3; TRBD2 might be the D (6 bases). Trimming stripped 7 bases from V and 4 bases from J, with 6 bases between. Germline V gene sequence: CDR1 MNHNY, CDR2 SVGAGI (reference sequence). This CDR3 has 11 residues. In DNA form, the CDR3 reads TGTGCCAGCATAGCGGCAGATACGCAGTATTTT. This sequence encodes CASIAADTQYF.

V is TRBV6-4 and J is TRBJ2-3; 10 nucleotides agree with TRBD2. This CDR3 is 15 amino acids long. The junction had 1 base not matched to a gene; V was cut back by 3 bases and J by 1 base. The germline gives CDR1 MRHNA, CDR2 SNTAGT. Here the CDR3 reads CASSEGTSGTDTQYF. Written as DNA, the CDR3 is TGTGCCAGCAGTGAGGGGACTAGCGGCACAGATACGCAGTATTTT.

The CDR3 loop reads CASSVVQGEQYF. As DNA, the CDR3 is TGTGCCAGCAGCGTAGTCCAGGGCGAGCAGTACTTC. The chain joins TRBV9 to TRBJ2-7; D is perhaps TRBD1 (5 bases). Germline V gene data show CDR1 as SGDLS and CDR2 as YYNGEE. The CDR3 length is 12 residues. Trimming removed 0 bases from V and 6 bases from J, with 7 bases in between.

This clone was detected many times. The V gene is TRBV30, the J gene TRBJ1-2; 7 nucleotides agree with TRBD1. Germline trimming cut 1 base from V and 5 bases from J; bases unmatched to any gene: 13. The germline V gene has CDR1 GTSNPN and CDR2 SVGIG (reference sequence). The CDR3 covers 16 residues. This chain's CDR3 is CAWSGQGGHASYGYTF. The CDR3 DNA reads TGTGCCTGGAGTGGGCAGGGGGGCCATGCTTCTTATGGCTACACCTTC.

In its sample, this clone was seen a few times. The chain is built from TRBV7-3 and TRBJ2-6; a possible D gene is TRBD2 (7 bases). The germline gives CDR1 SGHTA, CDR2 FQGTGA. Deletions cut 3 bases from V and 0 bases from J, with 18 bases between. The CDR3 is 19 amino acids. CDR3 sequence reads: CASSLGSGGPPSGANVLTF. In DNA form, the CDR3 reads TGTGCCAGCAGCTTGGGTTCCGGGGGGCCCCCCTCTGGGGCCAACGTCCTGACTTTC.

This clone was seen a few times. The rearrangement joins TRBV18 to TRBJ1-2; D might be TRBD1 (5 bases). Germline assignment: CDR1 KGHSH and CDR2 LQKENI. V lost 4 bases to trimming and J lost 7 bases, with 16 bases between them. The CDR3 has 14 amino acids. DNA for the CDR3: TGTGCCAGCTCACTATATCCCAATGACAGTGGCTACACCTTC. Translated, it gives CASSLYPNDSGYTF.

There are many counts of this clone. CDR3 loop: CASSVARTGDIQYF. In DNA, the CDR3 is TGTGCCAGCAGCGTAGCTCGGACAGGTGACATTCAGTACTTC. The chain links TRBV9 to TRBJ2-4; 7 bases map to TRBD1. Germline CDR1 and CDR2: SGDLS and YYNGEE. V lost 0 bases to trimming and J lost 8 bases; unmatched junction nucleotides: 5. The CDR3 runs to 14 residues.

This clone was detected only once. The chain couples TRBV7-9 to TRBJ2-1, with a possible D match to TRBD1 (5 bases). With 2 bases removed from V and 1 base from J, the gap between germline ends came to 6 bases. The CDR3 has 14 residues. Germline V lookup: CDR1 SEHNR, CDR2 FQNEAQ (reference sequence). For the CDR3, the DNA is TGTGCCAGCAGCTTACAGGGTTCCTACAATGAGCAGTTCTTC. It yields the protein CASSLQGSYNEQFF.

In the case of this clone: The sample contains more than one DNA sequence encoding this CDR3. The chain carries TRBV5-8 and TRBJ1-2, with 9 bases that match TRBD1. This CDR3 region has 13 residues. Germline trimming cut 4 bases from V and 4 bases from J; bases unmatched to any gene: 2. The germline V gene encodes CDR1 SGHTS and CDR2 YDEGEE. In nucleotides, the CDR3 is TGTGCCAGCAGCCCGGACAGGGGCTATGGCTACACCTTC. Translated, it gives CASSPDRGYGYTF.